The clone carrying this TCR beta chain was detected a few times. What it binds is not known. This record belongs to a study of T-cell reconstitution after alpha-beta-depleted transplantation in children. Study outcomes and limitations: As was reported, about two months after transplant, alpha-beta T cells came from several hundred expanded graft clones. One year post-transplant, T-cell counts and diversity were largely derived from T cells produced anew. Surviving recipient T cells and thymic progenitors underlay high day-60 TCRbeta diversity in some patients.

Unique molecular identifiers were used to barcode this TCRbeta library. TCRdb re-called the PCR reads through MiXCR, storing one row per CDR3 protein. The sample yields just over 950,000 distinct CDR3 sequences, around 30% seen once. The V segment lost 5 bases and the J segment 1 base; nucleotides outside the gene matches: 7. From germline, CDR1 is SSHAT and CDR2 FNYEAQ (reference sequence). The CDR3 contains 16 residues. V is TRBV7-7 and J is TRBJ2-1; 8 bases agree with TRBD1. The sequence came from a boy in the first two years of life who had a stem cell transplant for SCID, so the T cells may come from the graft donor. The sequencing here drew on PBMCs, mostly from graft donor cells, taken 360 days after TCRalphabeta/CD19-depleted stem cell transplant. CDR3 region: CASSPTTGGSYNEQFF. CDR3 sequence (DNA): TGTGCCAGCAGCCCTACAACAGGGGGATCCTACAATGAGCAGTTCTTC.